This TCR beta chain was identified in a study of cytomegalovirus exposure and HLA in healthy donors. Study context: Around 190 million T cells yielded about 120 million unique TCR beta sequences, as an earlier analysis found. Whole-study findings and limits: Within a later analysis, the majority of CMV-associated TCR beta chains appeared HLA-restricted.

Worth noting for this clone: No antigen is known for it.

The ends lost 4 bases at V and 0 bases at J; junction bases unmatched: 9. Per germline, CDR1 LGHNA and CDR2 YSLEER. This CDR3 comprises 17 residues. The PCR used 60 Vbeta and 13 Jbeta primers. Profiled with immunoSEQ multiplex PCR; TCRdb holds only in-frame clones, not every one. Here the sample spans 120,000 to 150,000 clones, roughly 72% being singletons. The gene calls are TRBV4-3 and TRBJ2-3, with 8 bases identical to TRBD1. The sequence derives from a man aged 35-49 years in good health and CMV-seronegative. Material: PBMCs. The CDR3 here is CASSRGTGDSSTDTQYF. CDR3 DNA sequence: TGCGCCAGCAGCCGCGGGACAGGAGATTCTAGCACAGATACGCAGTATTTT.